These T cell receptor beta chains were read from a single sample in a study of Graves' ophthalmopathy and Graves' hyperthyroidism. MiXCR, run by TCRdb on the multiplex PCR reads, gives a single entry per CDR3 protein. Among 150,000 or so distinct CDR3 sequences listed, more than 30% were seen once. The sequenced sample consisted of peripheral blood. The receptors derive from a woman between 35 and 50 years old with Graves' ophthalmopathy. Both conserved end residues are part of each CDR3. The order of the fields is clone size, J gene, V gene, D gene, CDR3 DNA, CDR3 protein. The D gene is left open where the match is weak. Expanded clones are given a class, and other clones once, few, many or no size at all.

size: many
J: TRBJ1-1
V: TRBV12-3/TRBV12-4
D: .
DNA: TGTGCCAGCAGGTTGGGACTCCCCAACACTGAAGCTTTCTTT
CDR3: CASRLGLPNTEAFF

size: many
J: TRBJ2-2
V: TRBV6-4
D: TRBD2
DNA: TGTGCCAGCAACCCCGGGACTAGCGGGAAGGGTGAACACACCGGGGAGCTGTTTTTT
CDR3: CASNPGTSGKGEHTGELFF

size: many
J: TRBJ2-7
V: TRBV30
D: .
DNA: TGTGCCTGGAGCGGACGACTATCGGGACATTTCGGATACGAGCAGTACTTC
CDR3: CAWSGRLSGHFGYEQYF

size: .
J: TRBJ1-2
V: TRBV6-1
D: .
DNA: TGTGCCAGCAGTGATGAGTACGGCAACTACTATGGCTACACCTTC
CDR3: CASSDEYGNYYGYTF

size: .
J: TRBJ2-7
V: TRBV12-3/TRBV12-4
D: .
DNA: TGTGCCAGCAGTTTTGTCGAGCAGCAGTACTTC
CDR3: CASSFVEQQYF

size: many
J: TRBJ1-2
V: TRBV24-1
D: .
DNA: TGTGCCACCAGTGATTTTACAGGTTTGAATGGCTACACCTTC
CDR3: CATSDFTGLNGYTF

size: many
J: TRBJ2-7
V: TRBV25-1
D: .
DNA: TGTGCCAGCAGTGAGGCAGGGGCGCGCTACGAGCAGTACTTC
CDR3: CASSEAGARYEQYF

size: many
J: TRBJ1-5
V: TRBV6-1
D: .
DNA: TGTGCCAGCAGTGAGGGGGTCGGCAATCAGCCCCAGCATTTT
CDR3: CASSEGVGNQPQHF

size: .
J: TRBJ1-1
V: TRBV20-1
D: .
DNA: TGCAGTGCTAGCCAGGGGATGGCTGAAGCTTTCTTT
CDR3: CSASQGMAEAFF

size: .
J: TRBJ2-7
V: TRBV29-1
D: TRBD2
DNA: TGCAGCGTTGACGGGACTAGCGGGGATAACGAGCAGTACTTC
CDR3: CSVDGTSGDNEQYF

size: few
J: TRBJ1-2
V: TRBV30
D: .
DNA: TGTGCCTGGAGTCAAGGGACCTTAAACTATGGCTACACCTTC
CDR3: CAWSQGTLNYGYTF

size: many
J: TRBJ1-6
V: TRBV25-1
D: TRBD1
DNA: TGTGCCAGCAGTGAGGACAGGGGTAATTCACCCCTCCACTTT
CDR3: CASSEDRGNSPLHF

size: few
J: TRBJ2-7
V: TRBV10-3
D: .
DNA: TGTGCCACCCAACCGGGCCTAAACTTAAACTACGAGCAGTACTTC
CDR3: CATQPGLNLNYEQYF

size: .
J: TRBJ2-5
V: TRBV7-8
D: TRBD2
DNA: TGTGCCAGCACCTGGACTAGCGGGAGCCAAGAGACCCAGTACTTC
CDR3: CASTWTSGSQETQYF

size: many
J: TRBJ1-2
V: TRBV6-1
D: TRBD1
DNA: TGTGCCAGCAGTGAGGCCCACAGGGGGCCTAACTATGGCTACACCTTC
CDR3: CASSEAHRGPNYGYTF

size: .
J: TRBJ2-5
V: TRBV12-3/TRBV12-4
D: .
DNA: TGTGCCAGCACGAGGGGTTTCTCATCTATGTCAGGGGAGACCCAGTACTTC
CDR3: CASTRGFSSMSGETQYF

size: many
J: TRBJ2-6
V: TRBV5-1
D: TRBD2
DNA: TGCGCCAGCAGCTTGGGACTAGCGGGAGCTGGGGCCAACGTCCTGACTTTC
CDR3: CASSLGLAGAGANVLTF

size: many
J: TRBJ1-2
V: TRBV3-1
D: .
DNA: TGTGCCAGCAGCCAAGTTAGCCCCACGGGGGCCGGAAGCTATGGCTACACCTTC
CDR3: CASSQVSPTGAGSYGYTF

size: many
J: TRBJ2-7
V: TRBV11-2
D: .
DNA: TGTGCCAGCAGCTTAGATGGGGGACTGTCCGGGGGCGAGCAGTACTTC
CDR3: CASSLDGGLSGGEQYF

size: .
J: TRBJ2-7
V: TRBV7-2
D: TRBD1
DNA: TGTGCCAGCAGCTTAGGGACAGGGGGAGAAGAGCAGTACTTC
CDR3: CASSLGTGGEEQYF

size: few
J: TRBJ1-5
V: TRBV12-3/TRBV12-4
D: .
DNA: TGTGCCAGCAGTTTGCTGGGGAGCAATCAGCCCCAGCATTTT
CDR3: CASSLLGSNQPQHF

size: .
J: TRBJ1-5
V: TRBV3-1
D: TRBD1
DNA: TGTGCCAGCAGCCAAGTCCCGGGGACAGATCAGCCCCAGCATTTT
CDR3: CASSQVPGTDQPQHF

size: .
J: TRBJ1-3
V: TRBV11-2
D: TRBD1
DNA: TGTGCCAGCAGCCCCCGACAGGGGCTGAGCGGAAACACCATATATTTT
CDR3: CASSPRQGLSGNTIYF

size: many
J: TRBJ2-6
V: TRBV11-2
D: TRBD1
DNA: TGTGCCAGCAGCTTAGAAGGGGGCGTATATGGGGCCAACGTCCTGACTTTC
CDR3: CASSLEGGVYGANVLTF